The present T cell receptor beta chain was sequenced within a study of blood T cell repertoires in COVID-19. Study at large: The cDNA or gDNA used as material had been derived from T cells, B-cell-depleted T cells, or PBMCs.

In this sample, this clone turned up a few times. How the authors handled the data: Amplification with reference gene primers provided the estimates of nucleated cell counts. TCRdb keeps only in-frame clones here, not all; method: immunoSEQ multiplex PCR. The DNA gave D and trimming, while V, J and clone size come from that table. In the table there are 54,000 or so clones, over 75% of which are singletons. Per germline, CDR1 LGHDT and CDR2 YNNKEL (reference sequence). The J segment lost 4 bases and the V segment lost 3 bases, leaving 8 bases of the junction unmatched. This CDR3 has 17 residues. Sequenced: peripheral blood. The V and J genes are TRBV3-1 (or the pseudogene TRBV3-2) and TRBJ2-2; 10 bases are shared with TRBD2. The TCR originated in a human donor in a cohort sampled during active COVID-19. Here the CDR3 reads CASSHPGLASSTGELFF. DNA for the CDR3: TGTGCCAGCAGCCACCCGGGACTAGCGTCGAGCACCGGGGAGCTGTTTTTT.